This note documents a single T cell receptor beta chain sequence. Its antigen is unknown. Here immunoSEQ multiplex PCR was the method, and the copy in TCRdb shows in-frame clones only, minus some. The sample lists tens of thousands of clones; under 85% were seen once. The data are from a study of OX40 agonist ivuxolimab in advanced cancers. Study information: Ivuxolimab was administered intravenously to patients at 0.01 to 10 mg/kg every 2 weeks. Antecedent anti-PD-1, anti-PD-L1 or anti-CTLA-4 therapy was permissible, with roughly 40% having received some. Regarding the study as a whole: Expanded clones were, on average, more numerous among CD8+ T cells than CD4+. Both blood CD4+ and CD8+ T cells showed clonal growth by week 6 at 0.1 to 3.0 mg/kg.

The sequence was obtained from an adult with an advanced solid tumor such as melanoma, head and neck, liver or kidney cancer. The sequencing used CD4+ or CD8+ T cells sorted from blood, collected in a trial of the OX40 agonist ivuxolimab.

The CDR3 nucleotides are TGTGCCAGCAGCTCCGTTCAGGGGTATAATTCACCCCTCCACTTT. This codes for CASSSVQGYNSPLHF. The chain carries TRBV7-2 and TRBJ1-6; TRBD1 might be the D (6 bases). The germline V gene encodes CDR1 SGHTA and CDR2 FQGNSA. Trimming shortened V by 4 bases and J by 4 bases, and 11 bases separated the two germline ends. The CDR3 contains 15 residues.